Sequencing of this T cell receptor beta chain was carried out in a study of T-cell memory formation after mild COVID-19. Study findings and constraints: Contracting CD4+ clones lay largely in CM and EM, with CD8+ ones residing in EMRA.

Per the germline V gene, CDR1 is MNHEY and CDR2 is SVGEGT. This CDR3 region has 14 residues. The V and J ends lost 1 base and 8 bases respectively, with 14 bases between them. There are a few counts of this clonotype. What it binds is unknown. One entry per CDR3 protein, called by TCRdb with MiXCR from the 5' RACE reads. The sample includes around 300,000 distinct CDR3 sequences, 13% to 15% of them seen just once. The source is a young man who had mild COVID-19 (a few samples of this study predate the infection). Cell type and time point are not known. The sequenced material came from PBMCs or a T cell subset sorted from them (not recorded which). The J gene is TRBJ1-2, the V gene TRBV6-2 or TRBV6-3, with a weak D call TRBD1 (6 bases). This chain's CDR3 is CASSYFSNGGGYTF. The CDR3 nucleotides read TGTGCCAGCAGTTACTTCTCCAACGGGGGCGGCTACACCTTC.